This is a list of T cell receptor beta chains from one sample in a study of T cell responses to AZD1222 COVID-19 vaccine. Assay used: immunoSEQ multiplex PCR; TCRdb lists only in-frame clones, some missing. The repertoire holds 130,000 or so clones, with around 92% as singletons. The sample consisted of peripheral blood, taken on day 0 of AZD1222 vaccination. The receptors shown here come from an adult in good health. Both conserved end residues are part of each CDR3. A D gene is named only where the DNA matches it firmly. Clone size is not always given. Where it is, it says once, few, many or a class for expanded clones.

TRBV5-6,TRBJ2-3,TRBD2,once,TGTGCCAGCAGCTCTCTAGCGGGTCGAGTGGCGTATTTT,CASSSLAGRVAYF
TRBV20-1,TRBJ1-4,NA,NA,TGCAGTGCTAGTGTGACAGTTAATGAAAAACTGTTTTTT,CSASVTVNEKLFF
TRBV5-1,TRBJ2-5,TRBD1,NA,TGCGCCAGCAGCTTGGGACAGGGGGCTAGGGAGACCCAGTACTTC,CASSLGQGARETQYF
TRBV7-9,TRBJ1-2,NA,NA,TGTGCCAGCGGCCCATATGGCTACACCTTC,CASGPYGYTF
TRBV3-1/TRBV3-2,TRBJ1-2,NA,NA,TGTGCCAGCAGCCAAGGGGGTGTCTATGGCTACACCTTC,CASSQGGVYGYTF
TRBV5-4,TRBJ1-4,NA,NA,TGTGCCCTAAAGAGCGCAACTAATGAAAAACTGTTTTTT,CALKSATNEKLFF
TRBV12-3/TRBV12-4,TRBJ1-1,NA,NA,TGTGCCAGCAGTTTAATACCCCGGCAGGCTTTCTTT,CASSLIPRQAFF
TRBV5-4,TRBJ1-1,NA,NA,TGTGCCAGCAGCCGACTTGAGGGCAGGTGGAACACTGAAGCTTTCTTT,CASSRLEGRWNTEAFF
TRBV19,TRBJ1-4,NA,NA,TGTGCCAGTAGTATAGATCCGCCTTCTAATGAAAAACTGTTTTTT,CASSIDPPSNEKLFF
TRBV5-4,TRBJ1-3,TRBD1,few,TGTGCCAGCAGCTTGGGTGGGACAGCCTTCGACACCATATATTTT,CASSLGGTAFDTIYF
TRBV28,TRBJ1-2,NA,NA,TGTGCCAGCAGTTTCCCCCCCCGGGATCCGCCCCCCTATGGCTACACCTTC,CASSFPPRDPPPYGYTF
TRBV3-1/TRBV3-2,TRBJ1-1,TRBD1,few,TGTGCCAGCAGCCTAGGGACAGGGGAGAGGGCTTTCTTT,CASSLGTGERAFF
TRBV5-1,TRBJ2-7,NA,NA,TGCGCCAGCAGCTTGGGGGGGACCTACGAGCAGTACTTC,CASSLGGTYEQYF
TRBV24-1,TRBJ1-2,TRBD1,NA,TGTGCCACCAGTGATTCCGGGACAGCGGGCGGCTACACCTTC,CATSDSGTAGGYTF
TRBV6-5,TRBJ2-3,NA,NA,TGTGCCAGCGCCTGGACAATCGGAGATACGCAGTATTTT,CASAWTIGDTQYF
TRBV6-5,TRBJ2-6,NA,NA,TGTGCCAGCAGTTTTCTCCTATCTGGGGCCAACGTCCTGACTTTC,CASSFLLSGANVLTF
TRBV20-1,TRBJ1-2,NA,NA,TGCAGTGCTAGTCGGGGGGAAGGCTACACCTTC,CSASRGEGYTF
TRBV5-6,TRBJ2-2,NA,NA,TGTGCCAGCAGCCCCAGACTAGGACCCGGGGAGCTGTTTTTT,CASSPRLGPGELFF
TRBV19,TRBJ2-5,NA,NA,TGTGCCAGTAGATCCGGGACCGCGAAAGAGACCCAGTACTTC,CASRSGTAKETQYF
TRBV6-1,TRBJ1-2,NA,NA,TGTGCCAGCAGTGAACAAGGGACACGGTGGGGCTACACCTTC,CASSEQGTRWGYTF
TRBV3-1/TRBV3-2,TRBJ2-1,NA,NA,TGTGCCAGCAGCCCCTCGGCTGGGGGAAGGAATGAGCAGTTCTTC,CASSPSAGGRNEQFF
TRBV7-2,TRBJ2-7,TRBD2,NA,TGTGCCAGCAGCTTAGAACTAGCGGGTGGCTCCTACGAGCAGTACTTC,CASSLELAGGSYEQYF
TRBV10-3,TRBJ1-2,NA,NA,TGTGCCATCAGTTTAGGACAGATAAACTATGGCTACACCTTC,CAISLGQINYGYTF
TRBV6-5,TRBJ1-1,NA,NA,TGTGCCAGCAGTTACGGTGGGGCCAGCACTGAAGCTTTCTTT,CASSYGGASTEAFF
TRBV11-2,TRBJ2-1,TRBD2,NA,TGTGCCAGCAGCCTGACTAGCGGGAGGGCCACTGAGCAGTTCTTC,CASSLTSGRATEQFF
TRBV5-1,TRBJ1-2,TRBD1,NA,TGCGCCAGCAGCTGGGACAGCGCTGGCTACACCTTC,CASSWDSAGYTF
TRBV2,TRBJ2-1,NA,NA,TGTGCCAGCAGTGAAGACGGGACGGGGACGCGTGAGCAGTTCTTC,CASSEDGTGTREQFF
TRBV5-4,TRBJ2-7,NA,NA,TGTGCCAGCAGTTCTAAGGGGCCTCAGCTGGGGGAGCAGTACTTC,CASSSKGPQLGEQYF
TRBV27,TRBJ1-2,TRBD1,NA,TGTGCCAGCAGTCCGCGGACAGGGGGCACCCCAGGTGGCTACACCTTC,CASSPRTGGTPGGYTF
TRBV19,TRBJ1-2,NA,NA,TGTGCCAGCAAGCCTATTGTCGGGAAGGAAGGCTATGGCTACACCTTC,CASKPIVGKEGYGYTF
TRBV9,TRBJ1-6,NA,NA,TGTGCCAGCAGCGTTACACAGAATAATTCACCCCTCCACTTT,CASSVTQNNSPLHF
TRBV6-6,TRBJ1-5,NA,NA,TGTGCCAGCAGTTACCCGGATAGCAATCAGCCCCAGCATTTT,CASSYPDSNQPQHF
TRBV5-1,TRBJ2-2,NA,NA,TGCGCCAGCAGCTTAATTACTAGCCCCGGGGAGCTGTTTTTT,CASSLITSPGELFF
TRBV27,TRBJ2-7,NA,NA,TGTGCCAGCAGTTTCTCCGGGACGGAAACCTACGAGCAGTACTTC,CASSFSGTETYEQYF
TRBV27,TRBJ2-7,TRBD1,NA,TGTGCCAGCAGTTTGGCCGGGACAGGGTATTACGAGCAGTACTTC,CASSLAGTGYYEQYF
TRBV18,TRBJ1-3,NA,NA,TGTGCCAGCTCACCCCCCCCAGGGGTAGGGGGAAACACCATATATTTT,CASSPPPGVGGNTIYF
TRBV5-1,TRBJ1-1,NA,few,TGCGCCAGCAGCTTGGTACAGGGAGGAAACACTGAAGCTTTCTTT,CASSLVQGGNTEAFF
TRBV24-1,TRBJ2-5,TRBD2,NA,TGTGCCACAGGGACTAGCGGGAGGGTAGAGACCCAGTACTTC,CATGTSGRVETQYF
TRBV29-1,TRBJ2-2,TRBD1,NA,TGCAGCGCCGGACAGGGATGGACCGGGGAGCTGTTTTTT,CSAGQGWTGELFF
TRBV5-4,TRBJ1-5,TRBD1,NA,TGTGCCAGCAGCTTGGAGGGACAGGGTCAGCCCCAGCATTTT,CASSLEGQGQPQHF
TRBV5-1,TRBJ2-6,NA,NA,TGCGCCAGCAGCTTGGGGCAGCCTGGGGCCAACGTCCTGACTTTC,CASSLGQPGANVLTF
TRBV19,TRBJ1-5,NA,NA,TGTGCCAGTAGGGGAGGGAACACCTGGACCCAGCATTTT,CASRGGNTWTQHF
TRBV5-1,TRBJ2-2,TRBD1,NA,TGCGCCAGCAGTCTAGACAGGGGCACCGGGGAGCTGTTTTTT,CASSLDRGTGELFF
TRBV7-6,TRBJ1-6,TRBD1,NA,TGTGCCAGCAGCTTGAAGGTTCTTTCGACAGGGAATTCACCCCTCCACTTT,CASSLKVLSTGNSPLHF
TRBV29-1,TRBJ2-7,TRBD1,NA,TGCAGCGTTGGCACCGGGACAGGGACCCACGAGCAGTACTTC,CSVGTGTGTHEQYF
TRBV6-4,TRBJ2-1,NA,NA,TGTGCCAGCAGTCCGAGTCATGGAAACAACAATGAGCAGTTCTTC,CASSPSHGNNNEQFF
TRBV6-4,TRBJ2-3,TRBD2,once,TGTGCCAGCAGTCAGGGACTAGCGGGAGGAGATACGCAGTATTTT,CASSQGLAGGDTQYF
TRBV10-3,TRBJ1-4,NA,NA,TGTGCCATCAGTGACTATGGGGGTTCGGAAAAACTGTTTTTT,CAISDYGGSEKLFF
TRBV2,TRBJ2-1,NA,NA,TGTGCCAGCAGCCTCCGGGTGGACAGACCCTACAATGAGCAGTTCTTC,CASSLRVDRPYNEQFF
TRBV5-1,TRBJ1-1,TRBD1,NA,TGCGCCAGCAGCACCGGACAGGGGGCCCGCGCTGAAGCTTTCTTT,CASSTGQGARAEAFF